This TCR beta chain was captured in a study of control samples from healthy donors and cancer patients. Some clones are missing from TCRdb's copy, which holds only in-frame ones; the method was immunoSEQ multiplex PCR. The sample carries about 120,000 clones, about 89% recorded once. Deletions cut 8 bases from V and 0 bases from J, with 23 bases between. Looked up from germline, CDR1 is SGHTA and CDR2 is FQGNSA. This CDR3 has 17 residues. The sequence derives from a man aged 45 to 65 in good health. The source material was blood. The gene calls are TRBV7-2 and TRBJ2-7, with TRBD1 as a possible D gene (6 bases). For the CDR3, the DNA is TGTGCCAGCTTGGGTGGGGCGAAGACAGGAGGCTCCTACGAGCAGTACTTC. As protein: CASLGGAKTGGSYEQYF. Full variable domain (missing parts from reference TRBV7-2 and TRBJ2-7): GAGVSQSPSNKVTEKGKDVELRCDPISGHTALYWYRQSLGQGLEFLIYFQGNSAPDKSGLPSDRFSAERTGGSVSTLTIQRTQQEDSAVYLCASLGGAKTGGSYEQYFGPGTRLTVT.